Presented here are 4 T cell receptor beta chains from one specimen sequenced in a study of neoadjuvant anti-PD-1 for oral cavity cancer. Data came from immunoSEQ multiplex PCR; TCRdb stores just in-frame clones and leaves some out. The sample comprises approximately 43,000 clones, about three quarters of which are singletons, and 4% to 5.5% rests with the top ten. Time point specified: after neoadjuvant nivolumab, at surgical resection. This sample comprised PBMCs, obtained after nivolumab (anti-PD-1) treatment. These TCRs come from a person aged 40 to 85 with oral cavity squamous cell carcinoma.

The chain recombines TRBV19 with TRBJ2-1, with 15 nucleotides matching TRBD2. J gave up 4 bases and V 5 bases, and 6 bases lay outside the gene matches. The CDR3 loop spans 17 amino acids. Per germline, CDR1 LNHDA and CDR2 SQIVND (reference sequence). DNA of the CDR3: TGTGCCAGTAGTCCCCGGACTAGCGGGAGGGCGTACAATGAGCAGTTCTTC. Protein: CASSPRTSGRAYNEQFF.

V gene TRBV6-1 combines with J gene TRBJ2-1, with D unclear. V was trimmed by 3 bases and J by 6 bases, leaving 6 bases between them. Germline loops: CDR1 MNHNS, CDR2 SASEGT. The CDR3 is made up of 12 amino acids. The CDR3 loop reads CASSDQGNEQFF. CDR3 sequence (DNA): TGTGCCAGCAGTGATCAAGGCAATGAGCAGTTCTTC.

The chain joins TRBV5-1 to TRBJ1-1; D remains ambiguous. Trimming removed 1 base at V and 3 bases at J, with 13 bases between. The germline CDR1 and CDR2 sequences are SGHRS and YFSETQ. This CDR3 is built from 15 residues. The CDR3 loop reads CASSLMGNRDTEAFF. CDR3 sequence (DNA): TGCGCCAGCAGCTTGATGGGGAATCGGGACACTGAAGCTTTCTTT.

The CDR3 reads CASRIADRADYEQYF. The CDR3 bases are TGTGCCAGCAGGATAGCGGACAGGGCTGACTACGAGCAGTACTTC. The genes are TRBV6-1 and TRBJ2-7; TRBD1 aligns across 8 bases. The CDR3 is made up of 15 amino acids. Germline V gives CDR1 MNHNS, CDR2 SASEGT. V lost 6 bases and J lost 3; bases outside the gene matches: 10.